These 17 T cell receptor beta chains were all obtained from the same sample, sequenced in a study of blood T cell repertoires in COVID-19 (dated by TCRdb to 2018 to 2020). Libraries were built with the immunoSEQ multiplex PCR assay. What TCRdb holds here is the immuneACCESS table cut down to in-frame rearrangements. Part of the clones is not present; checked against another copy, under half of the missing clones reflect an unresolved V gene, and the others are unexplained. In all, the sample holds about 200,000 clones, and around 80% of those were seen once. The biggest ten clones account for about 10% of the sample. Sequencing used peripheral blood. Every receptor here comes from a middle-aged man with active or convalescent COVID-19.

The V and J genes are TRBV7-9 and TRBJ1-2; no clear D. V was cut by 2 bases and J by 4 bases, with 8 bases left in between. Per germline, CDR1 SEHNR and CDR2 FQNEAQ (reference sequence). CDR3 size: 13 residues. Here the CDR3 reads CASSLNEGYGYTF. The CDR3 nucleotides are TGTGCCAGCAGCTTAAATGAGGGCTATGGCTACACCTTC.

The chain recombines TRBV2 with TRBJ2-2, with D possibly being TRBD1 (6 bases). Trimming left V 4 bases short and J 4 bases short, with 10 bases between. This CDR3 spans 14 amino acids. From germline, CDR1 is SNHLY and CDR2 FYNNEI. CDR3 DNA: TGTGCCAGCAGTGGGGAAGGGGGCACCGGGGAGCTGTTTTTT. Translation gives CASSGEGGTGELFF.

This chain links TRBV18 with TRBJ1-1; D possibly corresponds to TRBD1 (5 bases). This CDR3 contains 15 residues. Trimming left V 3 bases short and J 4 bases short, with 15 bases between. Germline V gives CDR1 KGHSH, CDR2 LQKENI. The CDR3 reads CASSPTGEGITEAFF. CDR3 coding DNA: TGTGCCAGCTCACCCACGGGGGAAGGGATCACTGAAGCTTTCTTT.

The chain couples TRBV9 to TRBJ1-1; D gene unclear. Trimming removed 2 bases from V and 6 bases from J, with 14 bases in between. The CDR3 contains 14 residues. CDR1 is SGDLS, CDR2 YYNGEE, per germline. The CDR3 reads CASSVGGGWSEAFF. In DNA, the CDR3 is TGTGCCAGCAGCGTGGGAGGCGGCTGGTCTGAAGCTTTCTTT.

The chain uses TRBV7-6 and TRBJ1-1; 9 bases map to TRBD1. The CDR3 runs 14 residues. Per the germline V gene, CDR1 is SGHVS and CDR2 is FNYEAQ. Losses at the gene ends were 0 bases for V and 4 bases for J; bases not matched to a gene: 0. The CDR3 nucleotides are TGTGCCAGCAGCTTAGCGGGACAGGGCACTGAAGCTTTCTTT. This encodes CASSLAGQGTEAFF.

This chain uses TRBV29-1 with TRBJ1-1; no firm D call. Germline V gene data show CDR1 as SQVTM and CDR2 as ANQGSEA. The CDR3 is made up of 15 amino acids. The V gene lost 4 bases and the J gene lost 5 bases, with 20 bases spanning the gap. This CDR3 is CSVVPRKRVRTEAFF. DNA of the CDR3: TGCAGCGTTGTCCCACGAAAGAGGGTGAGGACTGAAGCTTTCTTT.

V gene TRBV18 combines with J gene TRBJ2-1; TRBD2 matches at 8 bases. The V segment lost 3 bases and the J segment 6 bases; nucleotides outside the gene matches: 7. Looked up from germline, CDR1 is KGHSH and CDR2 is LQKENI. This CDR3 is 15 amino acids long. As DNA, the CDR3 is TGTGCCAGCTCACCGAGGGTAGCGGGGTTCAATGAGCAGTTCTTC. It translates to CASSPRVAGFNEQFF.

The chain has TRBV19 and TRBJ2-7, with unresolved D. V lost 3 bases and J lost 4, with 10 bases in between. CDR1 is LNHDA and CDR2 is SQIVND in the germline V gene (reference sequence). The CDR3 is made up of 13 amino acids. This chain's CDR3 is CASSMNHGYEQYV. The DNA for the CDR3 is TGTGCCAGTAGTATGAATCACGGGTACGAGCAGTACGTC.

This clone was recorded a few times. This chain links TRBV5-1 with TRBJ1-2, with TRBD1 as a possible D gene (5 bases). The CDR3 length is 14 residues. V dropped 0 bases and J dropped 5 bases, with 11 bases sitting between them. Germline values: CDR1 SGHRS, CDR2 YFSETQ. The CDR3 loop reads CASSLESGWYGYTF. CDR3 sequence (DNA): TGCGCCAGCAGCTTGGAGTCAGGGTGGTATGGCTACACCTTC.

The CDR3 bases are TGTGCCAGCTCACCGGTAGCGGGGGGGCCACGGGATACGCAGTATTTT. Translating it yields CASSPVAGGPRDTQYF. V gene TRBV18 combines with J gene TRBJ2-3, with 11 bases aligning to TRBD2. The trim removed 3 bases at V and 6 bases at J, leaving 8 bases unmatched. The CDR3 contains 16 residues. Germline CDR1 and CDR2: KGHSH and LQKENI.

This chain joins TRBV6-2 or TRBV6-3 and TRBJ2-7, with a possible D match to TRBD2 (6 bases). Trimming took 3 bases from V and 0 from J, leaving 12 bases between them. This CDR3 region has 15 residues. Germline V lookup: CDR1 MNHEY, CDR2 SVGEGT. CDR3 bases: TGTGCCAGCAGTTATAAGGCGGGGAGCTCCTACGAGCAGTACGTC. Its translation is CASSYKAGSSYEQYV.

The chain couples TRBV30 to TRBJ1-5, with D possibly being TRBD1 (5 bases). The CDR3 is 11 amino acids. Between the trimmed V and J ends, which lost 2 bases and 9 bases, there was a span of 8 bases. Germline lookup yields CDR1 GTSNPN and CDR2 SVGIG (reference sequence). This CDR3 is CAWSYGGPQHF. The CDR3 DNA follows: TGTGCCTGGAGTTACGGGGGGCCCCAGCATTTT.

The chain links TRBV7-3 to TRBJ1-1, with TRBD1 matching 8 bases. The trim removed 5 bases at V and 3 bases at J, leaving 5 bases unmatched. Germline V lookup: CDR1 SGHTA, CDR2 FQGTGA. The CDR3 is 14 amino acids. The CDR3, as DNA: TGTGCCAGCAGCGCACAGGGGGGGTACACTGAAGCTTTCTTT. This encodes CASSAQGGYTEAFF.

This clone appeared a few times. The rearrangement uses TRBV7-8 and TRBJ2-7; 7 nucleotides agree with TRBD2. J lost 6 bases, V lost 1 base, and 3 bases had no gene match. The CDR3 spans 13 residues. CDR1 and CDR2 (germline): SGHVS, FQNEAQ. The CDR3 here is CASSLEGGAEQYV. CDR3 DNA: TGTGCCAGCAGCTTAGAGGGAGGGGCCGAGCAGTACGTC.

The J gene is TRBJ2-5, the V gene TRBV7-2, with TRBD2 as a possible D gene (5 bases). Germline CDR1 and CDR2: SGHTA and FQGNSA. The CDR3 spans 15 residues. Trimming removed 1 base from V and 4 bases from J, with 13 bases in between. CDR3 bases: TGTGCCAGCAGCTTAGGTTTAGCGCTACGAGAGACCCAGTACTTC. Translating it yields CASSLGLALRETQYF.

The rearrangement links TRBV11-3 to TRBJ2-1; TRBD2 agrees at 8 bases. This CDR3 has 15 residues. The germline CDR1 and CDR2 sequences are SGHNT and YENEEA. The V gene end was trimmed by 5 bases and the J gene end by 8 bases; junction bases not matched to a gene: 11. This chain's CDR3 is CASSKRGGPGDEQFF. In DNA, the CDR3 is TGTGCCAGCAGCAAACGGGGGGGGCCGGGCGATGAGCAGTTCTTC.

The chain carries TRBV7-2 and TRBJ1-2, with 8 bases matching TRBD1. Losses at the gene ends were 1 base for V and 6 bases for J; bases not matched to a gene: 10. Germline CDR1 and CDR2: SGHTA and FQGNSA. The CDR3 extends over 16 amino acids. For the CDR3, the DNA is TGTGCCAGCAGCTTAGTGAGGACAGGGCGTTCGAATGGCTACACCTTC. Its translation is CASSLVRTGRSNGYTF.